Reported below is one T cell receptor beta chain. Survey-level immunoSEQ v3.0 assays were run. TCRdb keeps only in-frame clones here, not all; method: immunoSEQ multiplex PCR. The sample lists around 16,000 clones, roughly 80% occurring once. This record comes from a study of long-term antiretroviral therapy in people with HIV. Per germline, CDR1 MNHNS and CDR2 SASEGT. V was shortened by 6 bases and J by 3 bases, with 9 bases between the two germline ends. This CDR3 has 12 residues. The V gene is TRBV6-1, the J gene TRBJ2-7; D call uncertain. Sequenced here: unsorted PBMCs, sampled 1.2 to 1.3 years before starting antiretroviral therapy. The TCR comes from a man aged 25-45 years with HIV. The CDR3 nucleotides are TGTGCCAGCAGACCCGACAACTACGAGCAGTACTTC. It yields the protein CASRPDNYEQYF.